Below, 28 T cell receptor beta chains from the same sample are listed, as sequenced in a study of blood T cell repertoires in COVID-19. Profiled with immunoSEQ multiplex PCR; TCRdb holds only in-frame clones, not every one. The profile shows about 190,000 clones, around 90% of them singletons. Sequencing was done on a sample of peripheral blood. These receptors came from a man in his 60s with active or convalescent COVID-19.

The chain has TRBV11-2 and TRBJ1-5; D not certain. V lost 6 bases, J lost 4 bases, and 10 bases lay in between. Germline V gives CDR1 SGHAT, CDR2 FQNNGV. This CDR3 has 13 amino acids. The CDR3 DNA reads as TGTGCCAGCAGTAAAGGCAGGAATCAGCCCCAGCATTTT. Its translation: CASSKGRNQPQHF.

The rearrangement links TRBV28 to TRBJ1-1; D uncertain. The CDR3 consists of 13 residues. From germline, CDR1 is MDHEN and CDR2 SYDVKM. Deletions cut 2 bases from V and 6 bases from J, with 10 bases between. Here the CDR3 reads CASSLDAGAEAFF. CDR3 nucleotide sequence: TGTGCCAGCAGTTTAGACGCGGGCGCTGAAGCTTTCTTT.

This chain links TRBV12-3 or TRBV12-4 with TRBJ2-5; 9 bases fit TRBD1. This CDR3 spans 13 amino acids. The V and J ends lost 7 bases and 5 bases, in that order; junction bases with no gene match: 5. This CDR3 reads CASTTGGAETQYF. CDR3 coding DNA: TGTGCCAGCACTACAGGGGGCGCGGAGACCCAGTACTTC.

This chain joins TRBV7-9 and TRBJ1-1; 7 nucleotides agree with TRBD1. Germline V lookup: CDR1 SEHNR, CDR2 FQNEAQ (reference sequence). This CDR3 contains 15 residues. The V and J ends lost 5 bases and 3 bases, in that order; junction bases with no gene match: 9. Here the CDR3 reads CASSQRTGDDTEAFF. CDR3 DNA: TGTGCCAGCAGCCAACGAACAGGGGACGACACTGAAGCTTTCTTT.

This clone appeared a single time. The rearrangement links TRBV30 to TRBJ2-5, with D possibly matching TRBD1 (6 bases). The CDR3 runs to 13 residues. The germline V gene has CDR1 GTSNPN and CDR2 SVGIG (reference sequence). The V end was cut by 3 bases, the J end by 5 bases, with 13 bases between. This CDR3 is CAWRQGWVETQYF. The CDR3 region has the DNA TGTGCCTGGAGACAGGGTTGGGTTGAGACCCAGTACTTC.

The chain is built from TRBV5-1 and TRBJ2-3; unclear D gene. The germline CDR1 and CDR2 sequences are SGHRS and YFSETQ. With 0 bases removed from V and 0 bases from J, the gap between germline ends came to 8 bases. The CDR3 runs to 15 residues. CDR3 sequence reads: CASSLAVLSTDTQYF. The CDR3 DNA is TGCGCCAGCAGCTTGGCGGTTCTGAGCACAGATACGCAGTATTTT. Together with reference TRBV5-1 and TRBJ2-3, the CDR3 gives the full variable domain: KAGVTQTPRYLIKTRGQQVTLSCSPISGHRSVSWYQQTPGQGLQFLFEYFSETQRNKGNFPGRFSGRQFSNSRSEMNVSTLELGDSALYLCASSLAVLSTDTQYFGPGTRLTVL.

J is TRBJ1-2 and V is TRBV11-3; 10 bases are a match to TRBD1. The germline CDR1 and CDR2 sequences are SGHNT and YENEEA. CDR3 length equals 15 residues. The trim removed 4 bases at V and 8 bases at J, leaving 10 bases unmatched. The CDR3 loop reads CASSYPVGTGDGYTF. The CDR3 DNA is TGTGCCAGCAGCTACCCTGTGGGGACAGGGGACGGCTACACCTTC. Full variable domain (outside the CDR3, taken from reference TRBV11-3 and TRBJ1-2): EAGVVQSPRYKIIEKKQPVAFWCNPISGHNTLYWYLQNLGQGPELLIRYENEEAVDDSQLPKDRFSAERLKGVDSTLKIQPAELGDSAVYLCASSYPVGTGDGYTFGSGTRLTVV.

The rearrangement uses TRBV18 and TRBJ2-7, with D tentatively TRBD2 (5 bases). V gave up 2 bases and J gave up 6 bases, with 14 bases separating them. Germline-derived CDR1 and CDR2 are KGHSH and LQKENI. This CDR3 is 14 amino acids long. The CDR3 region is CASSPTSPGTEQYF. CDR3 nucleotide sequence: TGTGCCAGCTCACCAACGAGTCCGGGAACCGAGCAGTACTTC. Complete variable domain (other parts from reference TRBV18 and TRBJ2-7): NAGVMQNPRHLVRRRGQEARLRCSPMKGHSHVYWYRQLPEEGLKFMVYLQKENIIDESGMPKERFSAEFPKEGPSILRIQQVVRGDSAAYFCASSPTSPGTEQYFGPGTRLTVT.

The V gene is TRBV5-6, the J gene TRBJ2-2; D might be TRBD1 (6 bases). Trimming left V 3 bases short and J 1 base short, with 10 bases between. Per the germline V gene, CDR1 is SGHDT and CDR2 is YYEEEE. The CDR3 has 15 residues. The CDR3 bases are TGTGCCAGCAGCTCCGGACAGAAGAACACCGGGGAGCTGTTTTTT. Encoded protein: CASSSGQKNTGELFF.

The genes are TRBV7-3 and TRBJ2-1; 9 bases fit TRBD1. The V and J ends lost 5 bases and 7 bases, in that order; junction bases with no gene match: 6. CDR1 and CDR2 from the germline V gene are SGHTA and FQGTGA. This CDR3 comprises 14 residues. The CDR3 DNA sequence: TGTGCCAGCAGCATACAGGGGGCGGGGAATGAGCAGTTCTTC. Amino acid sequence: CASSIQGAGNEQFF.

The chain couples TRBV2 to TRBJ1-3; maybe TRBD1 (5 bases). V gave up 6 bases and J gave up 0 bases, with 15 bases separating them. Per germline, CDR1 SNHLY and CDR2 FYNNEI. This CDR3 has 16 residues. The DNA for the CDR3 is TGTGCCAGCAGCCGCACCCAGGGCCCCTCTGGAAACACCATATATTTT. This encodes CASSRTQGPSGNTIYF. The full variable domain, its missing parts supplied by reference TRBV2 and TRBJ1-3, is EPEVTQTPSHQVTQMGQEVILRCVPISNHLYFYWYRQILGQKVEFLVSFYNNEISEKSEIFDDQFSVERPDGSNFTLKIRSTKLEDSAMYFCASSRTQGPSGNTIYFGEGSWLTVV.

The V call is TRBV5-1, the J call TRBJ2-3; tentative D call: TRBD2 (7 bases). The CDR3 contains 16 residues. The ends were cut back, 4 bases at V and 4 bases at J, with 19 bases in the middle. From germline, CDR1 is SGHRS and CDR2 YFSETQ. The CDR3 region is CASSAGTGGRADTQYF. The CDR3 coding sequence is TGCGCCAGCAGCGCCGGGACCGGGGGGCGCGCAGATACGCAGTATTTT.

V usage is TRBV7-8 and J usage is TRBJ2-7; unclear D gene. CDR3 length: 13 residues. Per the germline V gene, CDR1 is SGHVS and CDR2 is FQNEAQ. Trimming pared 6 bases from V and 3 bases from J, leaving 12 bases between. The CDR3 protein is CASSTTGFYEQYF. CDR3 coding DNA: TGTGCCAGCAGTACCACCGGTTTCTACGAGCAGTACTTC.

V is TRBV7-9 and J is TRBJ2-3, with D possibly TRBD2 on 5 matching bases. Germline lookup yields CDR1 SEHNR and CDR2 FQNEAQ (reference sequence). Between the trimmed V and J ends, which lost 7 bases and 4 bases, there was a span of 12 bases. CDR3 length equals 13 residues. CDR3 bases: TGTGCCAGCACCCCAAAGGGAGCAGATACGCAGTATTTT. This translates into CASTPKGADTQYF.

The chain links TRBV5-1 to TRBJ1-3, with a weak D call TRBD1 (5 bases). The germline gives CDR1 SGHRS, CDR2 YFSETQ. V was shortened by 4 bases and J by 8 bases, with 10 bases between the two germline ends. The CDR3 consists of 12 residues. The CDR3 region has the DNA TGCGCCAGCAGCCTAGGACAAGACACCATATATTTT. It yields the protein CASSLGQDTIYF.

The chain couples TRBV6-5 to TRBJ2-7, with 8 positions matching TRBD1. V lost 0 bases, J lost 6 bases, and 4 bases stayed unmatched. The CDR3 length is 14 residues. Germline V gives CDR1 MNHEY, CDR2 SVGAGI. The CDR3 reads CASSYSLQGGEQYF. CDR3 sequence (DNA): TGTGCCAGCAGTTACTCATTACAGGGGGGCGAGCAGTACTTC.

This sequence joins TRBV27 and TRBJ2-3, with 8 nucleotides matching TRBD2. The CDR3 runs to 15 residues. V lost 5 bases, J lost 9 bases, and 13 bases stayed unmatched. Germline CDR1 and CDR2: MNHEY and SMNVEV (reference sequence). DNA of the CDR3: TGTGCCAGCAGTCGTTCGGGGGGGGAGCCAGGCACGCAGTATTTT. Amino acid sequence: CASSRSGGEPGTQYF.

The V and J genes are TRBV5-1 and TRBJ2-1; TRBD2 matches 14 bases. Per the germline V gene, CDR1 is SGHRS and CDR2 is YFSETQ. There are 16 residues in the CDR3. Losses at the gene ends were 4 bases for V and 4 bases for J; bases not matched to a gene: 4. The CDR3 nucleotides are TGCGCCAGCAGCATCGGGACTAGCGGGGGATACAATGAGCAGTTCTTC. Protein: CASSIGTSGGYNEQFF.

V and J are TRBV14 and TRBJ1-2, with D perhaps TRBD1 (5 bases). Trimming left V 9 bases short and J 2 bases short, with 25 bases between. The CDR3 is made up of 17 amino acids. CDR1 SGHDN and CDR2 FVKESK come from the germline V gene. CDR3 protein: CASSAGRTPSLNYGYTF. CDR3 bases: TGTGCCAGTTCCGCGGGGCGAACTCCCTCACTCAACTATGGCTACACCTTC.

This clone appeared once. The rearrangement links TRBV7-8 to TRBJ2-3, with 10 positions matching TRBD2. The ends lost 5 bases at V and 1 base at J; junction bases unmatched: 6. Germline CDR1 is SGHVS and CDR2 is FQNEAQ. CDR3 length equals 16 residues. This CDR3 reads CASSVLTSGGTDTQYF. The CDR3 bases are TGTGCCAGCAGCGTCCTAACTAGCGGGGGCACAGATACGCAGTATTTT.

The chain is built from TRBV2 and TRBJ2-3, with 7 bases lining up with TRBD1. J was trimmed by 6 bases and V by 6 bases; bases with no gene match: 0. The CDR3 has 11 residues. Germline loops: CDR1 SNHLY, CDR2 FYNNEI. CDR3 region: CASRQGDTQYF. DNA of the CDR3: TGTGCCAGCAGACAGGGGGATACGCAGTATTTT.

The V gene is TRBV9, the J gene TRBJ2-1, with 9 bases that match TRBD2. The CDR3 runs 14 residues. The germline CDR1 and CDR2 sequences are SGDLS and YYNGEE. With V trimmed by 7 bases and J by 4 bases, 6 bases remained unmatched. The CDR3 DNA sequence: TGTGCCAGCGGGGTAGCGGGAGCTTACAATGAGCAGTTCTTC. This gives the protein CASGVAGAYNEQFF.

The chain combines TRBV18 with TRBJ2-7, with 9 bases matching TRBD2. Germline CDR1 reads KGHSH; CDR2 reads LQKENI. V dropped 0 bases and J dropped 2; count of bases not matched to a gene: 8. CDR3 length: 17 amino acids. In nucleotides, the CDR3 is TGTGCCAGCTCACCACCTGGTAGCGGGGGACACACCTACGAGCAGTACTTC. Its translation is CASSPPGSGGHTYEQYF.

The V gene is TRBV9, the J gene TRBJ1-3; TRBD1 matches at 9 bases. Germline values: CDR1 SGDLS, CDR2 YYNGEE. Germline trimming cut 1 base from V and 2 bases from J; bases unmatched to any gene: 10. This CDR3 region has 18 residues. The DNA of the CDR3 is TGTGCCAGCAGCGTAAGCGCGGCGGACAGGGGAGCTGGAAACACCATATATTTT. Protein sequence: CASSVSAADRGAGNTIYF.

This clone was seen more than once but under ten times. This rearrangement joins TRBV10-3 to TRBJ2-7; 9 nucleotides align to TRBD2. The CDR3 loop spans 15 amino acids. Trimming at V came to 3 bases and at J to 4 bases, leaving 7 bases not matched to a gene. Germline V CDR1 and CDR2: ENHRY, SYGVKD. CDR3 loop: CAISDGGLAGYEQYF. The CDR3 nucleotides read TGTGCCATCAGTGACGGAGGCCTAGCGGGGTACGAGCAGTACTTC.

This chain joins TRBV2 and TRBJ1-2; D is ambiguous. Trimming removed 0 bases from V and 7 bases from J, with 24 bases in between. The CDR3 contains 18 residues. Looked up from germline, CDR1 is SNHLY and CDR2 is FYNNEI. This CDR3 reads CASSEAIASERYEGGYTF. CDR3 bases: TGTGCCAGCAGTGAAGCAATAGCCAGCGAACGGTACGAGGGTGGCTACACCTTC.

This clone was detected only a few times. V and J are TRBV19 and TRBJ2-3; D call uncertain. Germline values: CDR1 LNHDA, CDR2 SQIVND (reference sequence). V lost 10 bases to trimming and J lost 6 bases, with 26 bases between them. The CDR3 is 16 amino acids. CDR3 loop: CATRRSLGEVGDTQYF. The CDR3 DNA follows: TGTGCCACCCGAAGAAGCCTAGGAGAGGTTGGGGATACGCAGTATTTT.

V usage is TRBV19 and J usage is TRBJ1-5; D unresolved. V was pared by 6 bases and J by 7 bases, with 16 bases between. Germline V lookup: CDR1 LNHDA, CDR2 SQIVND (reference sequence). The CDR3 contains 14 residues. The CDR3 DNA reads TGTGCCAGTAGAACGAGTCGAAACGAGCAGCCCCAGCATTTT. Its protein is CASRTSRNEQPQHF.